These 29 T cell receptor beta chains originate from one sample sequenced in a study of blood T cell repertoires in COVID-19. Here immunoSEQ multiplex PCR was the method, and the copy in TCRdb shows in-frame clones only, minus some. Among about 150,000 clones listed, roughly nine tenths were seen once. Sequencing was done on a sample of peripheral blood. These receptors all come from a woman aged 70-85 years with acute or convalescent COVID-19.

This clone was seen only a few times. This rearrangement joins TRBV4-3 to TRBJ1-3; the D is unclear. V lost 7 bases and J lost 3, with 16 bases in between. Germline loops: CDR1 LGHNA, CDR2 YSLEER. This CDR3 is built from 15 residues. CDR3 sequence reads: CASTKFPTIGNTIYF. In DNA, the CDR3 is TGCGCCAGCACCAAATTCCCCACTATTGGAAACACCATATATTTT.

J is TRBJ2-7 and V is TRBV7-2, with TRBD1 identical over 8 bases. The length of the CDR3 is 13 residues. Germline values: CDR1 SGHTA, CDR2 FQGNSA. The J segment lost 2 bases and the V segment lost 6 bases, leaving 3 bases of the junction unmatched. This chain's CDR3 is CASRVTGAYEQYF. For the CDR3, the DNA is TGTGCCAGCAGGGTGACAGGGGCCTACGAGCAGTACTTC.

The chain carries TRBV6-5 and TRBJ2-1, with TRBD2 identical over 8 bases. CDR1 and CDR2 (germline): MNHEY, SVGAGI. The CDR3 contains 14 residues. With V trimmed by 5 bases and J by 8 bases, 8 bases remained unmatched. The CDR3 protein is CASSTQRGLYEQFF. In DNA, the CDR3 is TGTGCCAGCAGTACCCAGCGGGGGCTATATGAGCAGTTCTTC.

V and J are TRBV10-1 and TRBJ2-7, with 10 bases aligning to TRBD2. The CDR3 covers 15 residues. The germline CDR1 and CDR2 sequences are WNHNN and SYGVQD (reference sequence). Germline trimming cut 0 bases from V and 6 bases from J; bases unmatched to any gene: 5. The CDR3 spells CASSESLAGHFEQYF. As DNA, the CDR3 is TGCGCCAGCAGTGAGTCACTAGCGGGGCACTTCGAGCAGTACTTC.

The rearrangement uses TRBV19 and TRBJ1-2, with 9 positions matching TRBD1. After removal of 8 bases from V and 7 bases from J, the junction contained 8 bases not matched to a gene. Germline values: CDR1 LNHDA, CDR2 SQIVND (reference sequence). The CDR3 runs 13 residues. This chain's CDR3 is CASRDRVVGGYTF. CDR3 DNA sequence: TGTGCCAGTCGGGACAGGGTGGTCGGTGGCTACACCTTC.

The chain has TRBV10-3 and TRBJ1-2, with D uncertain. The CDR3 covers 15 residues. Germline V gives CDR1 ENHRY, CDR2 SYGVKD. With 0 bases removed from V and 14 bases from J, the gap between germline ends came to 22 bases. CDR3 residues: CAISESRIADGGVTF. DNA of the CDR3: TGTGCCATCAGTGAGTCCCGAATAGCGGACGGTGGGGTAACCTTC.

CDR3 nucleotides: TGTGCCAGCAGCACCACGGTCGGTAACTATGGCTACACCTTC. Protein sequence: CASSTTVGNYGYTF. V is TRBV28 and J is TRBJ1-2, with D hard to call. CDR1 is MDHEN, CDR2 SYDVKM, per germline. Trimming stripped 6 bases from V and 1 base from J, with 12 bases between. The CDR3 has 14 residues.

This chain connects TRBV3-1 (or the pseudogene TRBV3-2) to TRBJ1-1; D unresolved. CDR1 and CDR2 from the germline V gene are LGHDT and YNNKEL (reference sequence). Trimming took 2 bases from V and 2 from J, leaving 3 bases between them. The CDR3 loop spans 12 amino acids. CDR3 region: CASSQPNTEAFF. In nucleotides, the CDR3 is TGTGCCAGCAGCCAACCTAACACTGAAGCTTTCTTT.

V gene TRBV27 combines with J gene TRBJ2-5, with D perhaps TRBD1 (8 bases). The germline V gene has CDR1 MNHEY and CDR2 SMNVEV (reference sequence). V was pared by 7 bases and J by 4 bases, with 13 bases between. The CDR3 contains 13 residues. CDR3 protein: CASMNRGGETQYF. As DNA, the CDR3 is TGTGCCAGCATGAACAGGGGGGGAGAGACCCAGTACTTC.

The V gene is TRBV28, the J gene TRBJ1-4; tentative D call: TRBD1 (6 bases). CDR1 and CDR2 (germline): MDHEN, SYDVKM. The CDR3 loop spans 13 amino acids. V gave up 5 bases and J gave up 8 bases, with 12 bases separating them. CDR3 loop: CASSHGQIEKLFF. DNA for the CDR3: TGTGCCAGCAGTCACGGACAGATCGAAAAACTGTTTTTT. Supplemented by reference TRBV28 and TRBJ1-4, the full variable domain reads DVKVTQSSRYLVKRTGEKVFLECVQDMDHENMFWYRQDPGLGLRLIYFSYDVKMKEKGDIPEGYSVSREKKERFSLILESASTNQTSMYLCASSHGQIEKLFFGSGTQLSVL.

The chain employs TRBV6-5 and TRBJ1-5, with D possibly TRBD1 on 5 matching bases. Deletions cut 0 bases from V and 3 bases from J, with 9 bases between. There are 15 residues in the CDR3. The V gene's germline CDR1 is MNHEY and CDR2 SVGAGI. The CDR3 DNA sequence: TGTGCCAGCAGTTACTCGGGGGGGTTCAATCAGCCCCAGCATTTT. It encodes CASSYSGGFNQPQHF.

The chain combines TRBV7-9 with TRBJ2-6; D remains unclear. The CDR3 loop spans 16 amino acids. Trimming removed 2 bases at V and 4 bases at J, with 12 bases between. The germline CDR1 and CDR2 sequences are SEHNR and FQNEAQ (reference sequence). Here the CDR3 reads CASSLLSGSGANVLTF. For the CDR3, the DNA is TGTGCCAGCAGCTTATTGTCCGGGTCCGGGGCCAACGTCCTGACTTTC.

This clone turned up a few times. The V call is TRBV18, the J call TRBJ2-7, with 8 bases that match TRBD1. V was clipped by 3 bases and J by 1 base; unmatched bases: 11. There are 17 residues in the CDR3. From germline, CDR1 is KGHSH and CDR2 LQKENI. CDR3 sequence reads: CASSPLTGAAQSYEQYF. The CDR3 DNA follows: TGTGCCAGCTCACCTTTGACAGGGGCCGCCCAATCCTACGAGCAGTACTTC.

This clone has only one observation. The CDR3 DNA follows: TGTGCCAGCAGCCAAGATTGGGGGGTTATTGGCAATGAGCAGTTCTTC. Encoded protein: CASSQDWGVIGNEQFF. The rearrangement uses TRBV14 and TRBJ2-1; the D gene is possibly TRBD2 (6 bases). Germline CDR1 and CDR2: SGHDN and FVKESK. The V gene lost 0 bases and the J gene lost 6 bases, with 15 bases spanning the gap. This CDR3 is 16 amino acids long.

The chain uses TRBV9 and TRBJ1-5; D is unresolved. V was shortened by 1 base and J by 3 bases, with 11 bases between the two germline ends. This CDR3 has 15 residues. Germline lookup yields CDR1 SGDLS and CDR2 YYNGEE. The CDR3 reads CASSVSSGHNQPQHF. The CDR3 coding sequence is TGTGCCAGCAGCGTATCATCAGGCCACAATCAGCCCCAGCATTTT.

The chain joins TRBV18 to TRBJ2-5; 9 bases align to TRBD2. CDR3 length equals 15 residues. From germline, CDR1 is KGHSH and CDR2 LQKENI. V trimming: 6 bases; J trimming: 5 bases; junction bases outside the gene matches: 10. The CDR3 protein is CASSLAGSWVETQYF. The DNA for the CDR3 is TGTGCCAGCTCGCTAGCGGGGAGTTGGGTCGAGACCCAGTACTTC.

The chain links TRBV19 to TRBJ1-5, with a possible D match to TRBD1 (6 bases). The CDR3 covers 15 residues. Per the germline V gene, CDR1 is LNHDA and CDR2 is SQIVND (reference sequence). V lost 6 bases and J 0 bases, leaving 12 bases between the germline ends. CDR3 loop: CASRGGQNSNQPQHF. In DNA, the CDR3 is TGTGCCAGTAGGGGTGGACAGAATAGCAATCAGCCCCAGCATTTT.

V gene TRBV24-1 combines with J gene TRBJ1-2, with 11 nucleotides matching TRBD1. The germline V gene encodes CDR1 KGHDR and CDR2 SFDVKD. The CDR3 contains 13 residues. After removal of 7 bases from V and 5 bases from J, the junction contained 2 bases not matched to a gene. The CDR3 bases are TGTGCCACCAGGGGACAGGGGGAGTATGGCTACACCTTC. Protein sequence: CATRGQGEYGYTF.

Only a few counts were recorded for this clone. With a much larger clone just one base away, this may be a read error. This rearrangement joins TRBV5-4 to TRBJ1-6; perhaps TRBD1 as D (5 bases). The CDR3 length is 13 residues. The germline V gene has CDR1 SGHNT and CDR2 YYREEE (reference sequence). The V gene lost 2 bases and the J gene lost 7 bases, with 7 bases spanning the gap. Here the CDR3 DNA reads TGTGCCAGCAGCTTCAGGGTGAATTCACCCCTCCACTTT. It translates to CASSFRVNSPLHF. Together with reference TRBV5-4 and TRBJ1-6, the CDR3 gives the full variable domain: ETGVTQSPTHLIKTRGQQVTLRCSSQSGHNTVSWYQQALGQGPQFIFQYYREEENGRGNFPPRFSGLQFPNYSSELNVNALELDDSALYLCASSFRVNSPLHFGNGTRLTVT.

CDR3 protein: CAISERKGAVYGYTF. The DNA of the CDR3 is TGTGCCATCAGTGAAAGAAAGGGGGCGGTCTATGGCTACACCTTC. This chain links TRBV10-3 with TRBJ1-2; 7 bases agree with TRBD1. The V segment lost 3 bases and the J segment 4 bases; nucleotides outside the gene matches: 8. The CDR3 contains 15 residues. The germline CDR1 and CDR2 sequences are ENHRY and SYGVKD.

The genes are TRBV7-3 and TRBJ2-1, with 12 bases aligning to TRBD2. Unmatched junction bases numbered 11, after V lost 5 bases and J lost 3 bases. The CDR3 totals 18 residues. The germline CDR1 and CDR2 sequences are SGHTA and FQGTGA. The CDR3 loop reads CASSRDPSGGAFYNEQFF. CDR3 coding DNA: TGTGCCAGCAGCCGCGATCCTAGCGGGGGGGCCTTCTACAATGAGCAGTTCTTC.

The rearrangement joins TRBV12-3 or TRBV12-4 to TRBJ1-2; 7 nucleotides agree with TRBD1. The CDR3 length is 13 residues. V was pared by 3 bases and J by 6 bases, with 4 bases of the junction left unmatched. CDR3 loop: CASSFLGTDGYTF. The DNA of the CDR3 is TGTGCCAGCAGTTTTCTCGGGACAGATGGCTACACCTTC.

V and J are TRBV7-2 and TRBJ2-7; 10 bases line up with TRBD1. The CDR3 extends over 15 amino acids. Germline V lookup: CDR1 SGHTA, CDR2 FQGNSA. V was pared by 5 bases and J by 3 bases, with 7 bases of the junction left unmatched. The CDR3 region is CASSAGTGDFYEQYF. CDR3 DNA sequence: TGTGCCAGCAGCGCCGGGACAGGGGATTTCTACGAGCAGTACTTC.

The V call is TRBV6-5, the J call TRBJ1-1; tentatively, D is TRBD1 (5 bases). CDR1 MNHEY and CDR2 SVGAGI come from the germline V gene. The CDR3 covers 11 residues. V was pared by 6 bases and J by 6 bases, with 8 bases between. The CDR3 sequence: CASRRTPEAFF. CDR3 in DNA: TGTGCCAGCAGAAGGACACCTGAAGCTTTCTTT.

The V call is TRBV5-1, the J call TRBJ1-3; D possibly corresponds to TRBD1 (5 bases). Per germline, CDR1 SGHRS and CDR2 YFSETQ. This CDR3 region has 14 residues. Trimming cost V 4 bases and J 4 bases, with 12 bases left between them. Here the CDR3 reads CASSGGGSGNTIYF. CDR3 nucleotides: TGCGCCAGCAGCGGCGGGGGATCAGGAAACACCATATATTTT. The whole variable domain, filled in from reference TRBV5-1 and TRBJ1-3, reads KAGVTQTPRYLIKTRGQQVTLSCSPISGHRSVSWYQQTPGQGLQFLFEYFSETQRNKGNFPGRFSGRQFSNSRSEMNVSTLELGDSALYLCASSGGGSGNTIYFGEGSWLTVV.

This sequence joins TRBV10-3 and TRBJ1-2; no reliable D call. Trimming pared 0 bases from V and 7 bases from J, leaving 6 bases between. The germline V gene encodes CDR1 ENHRY and CDR2 SYGVKD. CDR3 length equals 12 residues. CDR3 in amino acids: CAISESSFGYTF. Written as DNA, the CDR3 is TGTGCCATCAGTGAGTCGAGTTTTGGCTACACCTTC.

The V call is TRBV19, the J call TRBJ1-6; a possible D gene is TRBD1 (5 bases). CDR3 length equals 17 residues. Between the trimmed V and J ends, which lost 7 bases and 0 bases, there was a span of 16 bases. CDR1 is LNHDA and CDR2 is SQIVND in the germline V gene (reference sequence). The CDR3 DNA follows: TGTGCCAGTATGGAGGGGCCCCAGAGCTCCTATAATTCACCCCTCCACTTT. The encoded protein is CASMEGPQSSYNSPLHF.

This chain uses TRBV2 with TRBJ1-3, with 8 bases that match TRBD1. The CDR3 is 14 residues long. CDR1 is SNHLY, CDR2 FYNNEI, per germline. Trimming at V came to 5 bases and at J to 8 bases, leaving 8 bases not matched to a gene. For the CDR3, the DNA is TGTGCCAGCAGTCCAGACAGGGGTTCGGACACCATATATTTT. Amino acid sequence: CASSPDRGSDTIYF. The entire variable domain, with the rest obtained from reference TRBV2 and TRBJ1-3, is as follows: EPEVTQTPSHQVTQMGQEVILRCVPISNHLYFYWYRQILGQKVEFLVSFYNNEISEKSEIFDDQFSVERPDGSNFTLKIRSTKLEDSAMYFCASSPDRGSDTIYFGEGSWLTVV.

The V and J genes are TRBV18 and TRBJ2-3; the match to TRBD1 covers 10 bases. The CDR3 contains 15 residues. Germline values: CDR1 KGHSH, CDR2 LQKENI. After removal of 4 bases from V and 2 bases from J, the junction contained 3 bases not matched to a gene. CDR3 sequence (DNA): TGTGCCAGCTCACACGACAGGGGGCACACAGATACGCAGTATTTT. Encoded protein: CASSHDRGHTDTQYF.